These T cell receptor beta chains were read from a single sample in a study of T cell responses to AZD1222 COVID-19 vaccine. The table came from immunoSEQ multiplex PCR; TCRdb's copy has only in-frame clones and leaves some out. The table has about 190,000 clones, over 75% seen once; the top ten hold 6.5% to 8.5%. Source: peripheral blood, taken on day 0 of AZD1222 vaccination. These receptors were taken from an adult in good health. Each CDR3 is given with its conserved first and last residue. The D gene is left open where the match is weak. Expanded clones are given a class, and other clones once, few, many or no size at all.

>TRBJ2-5|-|TRBD2|TRBV19
CASSHTSGGEETQYF
TGTGCCAGTAGTCATACTAGCGGGGGGGAAGAGACCCAGTACTTC
>TRBJ1-1|once|-|TRBV28
CASRGGTLNTEAFF
TGTGCCAGCAGAGGAGGTACGTTGAACACTGAAGCTTTCTTT
>TRBJ2-3|once|TRBD2|TRBV5-1
CASSSTSGSSTDTQYF
TGCGCCAGCAGCAGCACTAGCGGGTCTAGCACAGATACGCAGTATTTT
>TRBJ1-2|-|-|TRBV9
CASVGGYGYTF
TGTGCCAGCGTGGGGGGCTATGGCTACACCTTC
>TRBJ2-5|-|TRBD2|TRBV28
CASSPRGGGRETQYF
TGTGCCAGCAGCCCTCGCGGGGGGGGGCGGGAGACCCAGTACTTC
>TRBJ1-5|-|-|TRBV6-2/TRBV6-3
CASSYLQENQPQHF
TGTGCCAGCAGTTACTTACAGGAAAATCAGCCCCAGCATTTT
>TRBJ2-3|-|-|TRBV28
CASSVQVLTDTQYF
TGTGCCAGCAGCGTGCAGGTATTGACAGATACGCAGTATTTT
>TRBJ1-5|-|-|TRBV6-1
CASSEIVQFNQPQHF
TGTGCCAGCAGTGAAATAGTACAGTTCAATCAGCCCCAGCATTTT
>TRBJ1-3|-|-|TRBV18
CASSPRGDSGNTIYF
TGTGCCAGCTCACCAAGGGGAGACTCTGGAAACACCATATATTTT
>TRBJ2-7|-|-|TRBV4-3
CASSQDYGLVYEQYF
TGCGCCAGCAGCCAAGATTATGGGCTAGTCTACGAGCAGTACTTC
>TRBJ2-1|once|-|TRBV4-1
CASSQEPAYNEQFF
TGCGCCAGCAGCCAAGAACCAGCCTACAATGAGCAGTTCTTC
>TRBJ2-7|once|-|TRBV3-1/TRBV3-2
CASSQESRDHEQYF
TGTGCCAGCAGCCAAGAGTCCAGGGACCACGAGCAGTACTTC
>TRBJ1-6|-|TRBD1|TRBV23-1
CASSQPGAQGALNSPLHF
TGCGCCAGCAGTCAACCCGGGGCTCAGGGGGCCTTGAATTCACCCCTCCACTTT
>TRBJ2-2|-|-|TRBV4-3
CASSMDRNTGELFF
TGCGCCAGCAGCATGGACAGGAACACCGGGGAGCTGTTTTTT
>TRBJ2-5|-|-|TRBV7-2
CASSSRVQETQYF
TGTGCCAGCAGCTCTCGTGTGCAAGAGACCCAGTACTTC
>TRBJ2-1|-|-|TRBV6-6
CASCRASYNEQFF
TGTGCCAGCTGCCGAGCGTCCTACAATGAGCAGTTCTTC
>TRBJ1-1|-|-|TRBV3-1/TRBV3-2
CASRPLAENTEAFF
TGTGCCAGCAGGCCGTTAGCTGAGAACACTGAAGCTTTCTTT
>TRBJ1-1|-|-|TRBV3-1/TRBV3-2
CASSQGWDRGRGAEAFF
TGTGCCAGCAGCCAAGGGTGGGATCGGGGGAGAGGCGCTGAAGCTTTCTTT
>TRBJ1-2|-|-|TRBV19
CASSIKGLNYGYTF
TGTGCCAGTAGTATTAAGGGGTTGAACTATGGCTACACCTTC
>TRBJ2-1|-|-|TRBV5-4
CASSSATEYNEQFF
TGTGCCAGCAGCTCCGCGACTGAGTACAATGAGCAGTTCTTC
>TRBJ2-5|-|TRBD2|TRBV5-6
CASSLGLAGSETQYF
TGTGCCAGCAGCTTGGGACTAGCGGGGTCAGAGACCCAGTACTTC
>TRBJ1-1|-|TRBD1|TRBV5-1
CASSLFGTGPTEAFF
TGCGCCAGCAGCTTGTTTGGGACAGGCCCAACTGAAGCTTTCTTT
>TRBJ1-2|-|-|TRBV19
CASERYYGYTF
TGTGCCAGTGAGAGGTACTATGGCTACACCTTC
>TRBJ1-5|-|-|TRBV19
CASSLRQGNQPQHF
TGTGCCAGTAGTCTCCGACAGGGCAATCAGCCCCAGCATTTT
>TRBJ2-7|-|-|TRBV2
CASSELAGKQYF
TGTGCCAGCAGTGAGTTGGCTGGAAAGCAGTACTTC
>TRBJ1-3|-|-|TRBV30
CAWRRDGNTIYF
TGTGCCTGGAGAAGGGATGGAAACACCATATATTTT
>TRBJ2-1|-|TRBD1|TRBV7-3
CASSFTGVTLDNEQFF
TGTGCCAGCAGCTTCACAGGGGTTACGCTAGACAATGAGCAGTTCTTC
>TRBJ1-4|-|-|TRBV27
CASSPQDGTNEKLFF
TGTGCCAGCAGTCCCCAGGACGGAACTAATGAAAAACTGTTTTTT
>TRBJ1-5|few|TRBD1|TRBV5-6
CASSLEGQGSNQPQHF
TGTGCCAGCAGCTTGGAGGGACAGGGATCCAATCAGCCCCAGCATTTT
>TRBJ1-1|-|TRBD1|TRBV5-1
CASSPGTGTLNTEAFF
TGCGCCAGCAGCCCCGGGACAGGGACCCTGAACACTGAAGCTTTCTTT
>TRBJ2-5|-|-|TRBV3-1/TRBV3-2
CASSHPATFLQETQYF
TGTGCCAGCAGCCATCCCGCTACTTTCCTACAAGAGACCCAGTACTTC
>TRBJ2-7|few|TRBD1|TRBV3-1/TRBV3-2
CASSLLDVGQDVAGQYF
TGTGCCAGCAGCCTATTAGATGTGGGACAGGACGTTGCGGGGCAGTACTTC
>TRBJ2-3|-|TRBD2|TRBV5-4
CASSLVAGGQTDTQYF
TGTGCCAGCAGCTTGGTGGCGGGGGGGCAGACAGATACGCAGTATTTT
>TRBJ2-4|-|TRBD2|TRBV4-1
CASSQGVAGVAKNIQYF
TGCGCCAGCAGCCAAGGGGTAGCGGGGGTTGCCAAAAACATTCAGTACTTC
>TRBJ2-7|-|TRBD2|TRBV6-2/TRBV6-3
CASSNTGTSLNEQYF
TGTGCCAGCAGTAACACCGGGACTAGTCTCAACGAGCAGTACTTC
>TRBJ2-5|-|-|TRBV9
CASSVVSTYGSETQYF
TGTGCCAGCAGCGTAGTGTCAACATATGGGTCTGAGACCCAGTACTTC
>TRBJ2-5|-|-|TRBV9
CASSVGGDQETQYF
TGTGCCAGCAGCGTAGGGGGGGACCAAGAGACCCAGTACTTC
>TRBJ2-2|-|-|TRBV19
CASSSNLNTGELFF
TGTGCCAGTAGTTCAAACCTTAACACCGGGGAGCTGTTTTTT
>TRBJ1-5|-|-|TRBV19
CASSIVWSNQPQHF
TGTGCCAGTAGTATAGTCTGGAGCAATCAGCCCCAGCATTTT
>TRBJ2-3|once|TRBD2|TRBV12-3/TRBV12-4
CASRLAGMDTQYF
TGTGCCAGCAGACTAGCGGGGATGGATACGCAGTATTTT
>TRBJ2-7|-|-|TRBV7-9
CASSLAGGIYEQYF
TGTGCCAGCAGCTTAGCGGGCGGGATCTACGAGCAGTACTTC
>TRBJ1-4|-|TRBD1|TRBV5-1
CASSLVQGEANEKLFF
TGCGCCAGCAGCTTGGTTCAGGGGGAAGCTAATGAAAAACTGTTTTTT
>TRBJ1-4|-|TRBD1|TRBV9
CASSLPRDRGEKLFF
TGTGCCAGCAGCCTTCCCCGGGACAGGGGCGAAAAACTGTTTTTT
>TRBJ1-1|-|-|TRBV19
CASSIDTVIGSQNTEAFF
TGTGCCAGTAGTATTGACACCGTAATCGGGTCGCAGAACACTGAAGCTTTCTTT
>TRBJ1-1|-|-|TRBV7-9
CASSLSIVGGTEAFF
TGTGCCAGCAGCTTATCTATCGTGGGGGGCACTGAAGCTTTCTTT
>TRBJ1-6|-|-|TRBV19
CASSIVGHASSPLHF
TGTGCCAGTAGTATAGTGGGCCACGCCAGTTCACCCCTCCACTTT
>TRBJ2-7|-|-|TRBV28
CASSRVTYEQYF
TGTGCCAGCAGCAGGGTCACCTACGAGCAGTACTTC
>TRBJ2-5|-|-|TRBV5-1
CASSLQVSETQYF
TGCGCCAGCAGTCTCCAGGTTTCGGAGACCCAGTACTTC
>TRBJ2-5|-|-|TRBV6-6
CASSYETQYF
TGTGCCAGCAGCTACGAGACCCAGTACTTC
>TRBJ1-3|-|TRBD1|TRBV6-1
CASSDQQGGNTIYF
TGTGCCAGCAGTGACCAACAGGGGGGAAACACCATATATTTT
>TRBJ1-4|-|-|TRBV18
CASPCLKWAGEKLFF
TGTGCCAGCCCCTGTCTTAAGTGGGCGGGGGAAAAACTGTTTTTT
>TRBJ2-7|-|TRBD1|TRBV9
CASSVGNRGVYEQYF
TGTGCCAGCAGCGTAGGGAACAGGGGCGTCTACGAGCAGTACTTC
>TRBJ2-1|-|-|TRBV3-1/TRBV3-2
CASSQDLGGPYNEQFF
TGTGCCAGCAGCCAAGATCTCGGGGGGCCCTACAATGAGCAGTTCTTC
>TRBJ1-1|-|TRBD1|TRBV6-5
CASSPGQVGTEAFF
TGTGCCAGCAGCCCCGGACAGGTCGGCACTGAAGCTTTCTTT
>TRBJ2-1|-|TRBD2|TRBV7-3
CASSLALAGNNEQFF
TGTGCCAGCAGCTTAGCCCTAGCGGGGAACAATGAGCAGTTCTTC
>TRBJ2-1|-|TRBD2|TRBV15
CATSRMAGRGDEQFF
TGTGCCACCAGCAGAATGGCGGGGCGGGGGGATGAGCAGTTCTTC
>TRBJ2-1|once|-|TRBV7-2
CASSLTSSSYNEQFF
TGTGCCAGCAGCTTAACGTCGAGCTCCTACAATGAGCAGTTCTTC
>TRBJ2-7|-|-|TRBV6-2/TRBV6-3
CASSSNSREYTGEQYF
TGTGCCAGCAGTTCCAATAGCCGGGAATATACCGGCGAGCAGTACTTC